The 29 T cell receptor beta chains below come from one sample, sequenced in a study of CD8 T cells in ankylosing spondylitis. The antigens of these receptors remain unknown. TCRdb passed the 5' RACE reads through MiXCR, listing each CDR3 protein once. Of 650,000 to 800,000 distinct CDR3 sequences listed, 15% to 20% are singletons. The study, taken as a whole, reports: It appeared that ankylosing spondylitis blood was characterized by a TCR beta motif of under ten highly homologous variants.

The sample consisted of blood, either unsorted or a sorted T cell fraction (not recorded which). The receptors come from a male donor with ankylosing spondylitis.

The J gene is TRBJ1-4, the V gene TRBV6-1; TRBD1 might be the D (6 bases). Germline values: CDR1 MNHNS, CDR2 SASEGT. There are 15 residues in the CDR3. V lost 10 bases to trimming and J lost 0 bases, with 15 bases between them. The CDR3 protein is CANSIQGTTNEKLFF. The DNA for the CDR3 is TGTGCCAATTCGATACAGGGAACAACTAATGAAAAACTGTTTTTT.

This clonotype was counted at least ten times. The rearrangement joins TRBV20-1 to TRBJ1-3, with TRBD1 matching 9 bases. CDR1 and CDR2 from the germline V gene are DFQATT and SNEGSKA (reference sequence). The CDR3 runs to 15 residues. V gave up 6 bases and J gave up 2 bases; unmatched junction bases: 8. CDR3 protein: CSASRNRGPGNTIYF. CDR3 DNA: TGCAGTGCCTCGCGTAACAGGGGGCCTGGAAACACCATATATTTT.

The CDR3 loop reads CASSLDAGVGNYEQYF. The CDR3 region has the DNA TGTGCCAGCAGCTTAGATGCTGGGGTAGGGAACTACGAGCAGTACTTC. This chain links TRBV11-2 with TRBJ2-7; the D is unclear. This CDR3 spans 16 amino acids. CDR1 and CDR2 from the germline V gene are SGHAT and FQNNGV. V lost 0 bases to trimming and J lost 3 bases, with 15 bases between them.

This clonotype turned up a few times. The chain couples TRBV15 to TRBJ2-7; D is ambiguous. Germline V gene lookup returns CDR1 LNHNV and CDR2 YYDKDF (reference sequence). Deletions cut 6 bases from V and 2 bases from J, with 14 bases between. The CDR3 runs to 14 residues. CDR3 nucleotides: TGTGCCACCAGTCGTTCCTCTGACCCCTACGAGCAGTACTTC. This translates into CATSRSSDPYEQYF.

The chain uses TRBV29-1 and TRBJ1-5; the D is unclear. CDR1 and CDR2 from the germline V gene are SQVTM and ANQGSEA. This CDR3 is 12 amino acids long. CDR3 nucleotide sequence: TGCAGTCGACAAGGTCACAATCAGCCCCAGCATTTT. This translates into CSRQGHNQPQHF.

The rearrangement uses TRBV20-1 and TRBJ2-7, with 11 bases fitting TRBD1. Trimming took 5 bases from V and 5 from J; bases not matched to a gene: 5. This CDR3 is 13 amino acids long. CDR1 is DFQATT and CDR2 is SNEGSKA in the germline V gene (reference sequence). The DNA for the CDR3 is TGCAGTGCTTTGGACAGGGGGCGCGACGAGCAGTACTTC. Residues: CSALDRGRDEQYF.

The chain employs TRBV11-1 and TRBJ2-2; 15 nucleotides agree with TRBD2. V was pared by 7 bases and J by 1 base, with 16 bases of the junction left unmatched. Germline CDR1 SGHAT, CDR2 FQDESV (reference sequence). This CDR3 has 21 amino acids. In nucleotides, the CDR3 is TGTGCCAGCATCCCCTGGGTACGGACTAGCGGGAGGGGCGAGAACACCGGGGAGCTGTTTTTT. Translated: CASIPWVRTSGRGENTGELFF.

This clonotype was found many times. The V gene is TRBV12-3 or TRBV12-4, the J gene TRBJ2-3; no reliable D call. The CDR3 runs to 14 residues. The V end was cut by 3 bases, the J end by 0 bases, with 7 bases between. CDR3 DNA: TGTGCCAGCAGTTTGGTTACCAGCACAGATACGCAGTATTTT. Its protein product is CASSLVTSTDTQYF.

The CDR3 region has the DNA TGTGCCAGCAGCTTAGGAGGGTTGGTAGAGACCCAGTACTTC. Encoded protein: CASSLGGLVETQYF. The rearrangement joins TRBV11-2 to TRBJ2-5, with a weak D call TRBD2 (5 bases). This CDR3 is built from 14 residues. The V gene lost 1 base and the J gene lost 4 bases, with 10 bases spanning the gap. CDR1 is SGHAT, CDR2 FQNNGV, per germline.

For the CDR3, the DNA is TGTGCCTGGAGTGTACTTGGGAGCTATGGCTACACCTTC. It is translated as CAWSVLGSYGYTF. V usage is TRBV30 and J usage is TRBJ1-2; no reliable D call. V lost 0 bases, J lost 4 bases, and 9 bases lay in between. CDR1 GTSNPN and CDR2 SVGIG come from the germline V gene (reference sequence). The length of the CDR3 is 13 residues.

This clonotype was seen only a few times. V is TRBV29-1 and J is TRBJ2-5, with a tentative D call TRBD2 (5 bases). Germline V gives CDR1 SQVTM, CDR2 ANQGSEA. This CDR3 is built from 14 residues. V gave up 4 bases and J gave up 5 bases, with 17 bases separating them. The CDR3: CSVVPSGELETQYF. DNA of the CDR3: TGCAGCGTTGTACCCAGCGGAGAATTGGAGACCCAGTACTTC.

The sample holds a few counts of this clonotype. The rearrangement uses TRBV4-1 and TRBJ1-4; D is ambiguous. The CDR3 is 16 residues long. Trimming removed 1 base from V and 7 bases from J, with 16 bases in between. The germline V gene encodes CDR1 MGHRA and CDR2 YSYEKL. DNA of the CDR3: TGCGCCAGCAGCCAAGGAGTCGGGGTTCTTCTTGAAAAACTGTTTTTT. It translates to CASSQGVGVLLEKLFF.

The chain carries TRBV20-1 and TRBJ2-1, with 10 positions matching TRBD2. V gave up 0 bases and J gave up 2 bases; unmatched junction bases: 10. The length of the CDR3 is 18 residues. Germline values: CDR1 DFQATT, CDR2 SNEGSKA (reference sequence). CDR3 amino acids: CSARDQGSGRVTYNEQFF. The CDR3 DNA sequence: TGCAGTGCTAGAGATCAGGGGAGCGGGAGGGTCACCTACAATGAGCAGTTCTTC.

The chain couples TRBV27 to TRBJ2-5; maybe TRBD1 (6 bases). CDR1 is MNHEY and CDR2 is SMNVEV in the germline V gene (reference sequence). This CDR3 region has 14 residues. V shed 5 bases and J shed 2 bases, with 12 bases lying between them. The CDR3 DNA is TGTGCCAGCAGTCCCCTGCAGGGGCAAGAGACCCAGTACTTC. Protein product: CASSPLQGQETQYF.

The chain has TRBV5-1 and TRBJ2-4; tentatively, D is TRBD1 (6 bases). CDR3 length equals 15 residues. Germline-derived CDR1 and CDR2 are SGHRS and YFSETQ. Trimming shortened V by 7 bases and J by 5 bases, and 19 bases separated the two germline ends. The CDR3 DNA is TGCGCCAGCCAGTCAGGGGTTGAGTTGGAAAACATTCAGTACTTC. It yields the protein CASQSGVELENIQYF.

This clonotype was counted only a few times. The J gene is TRBJ2-1, the V gene TRBV10-2, with 11 bases that match TRBD2. The germline V gene encodes CDR1 WSHSY and CDR2 SAAADI. V lost 6 bases, J lost 9 bases, and 10 bases stayed unmatched. This CDR3 comprises 15 residues. CDR3 sequence (DNA): TGCGCCAGCAGGAGCGTAGCGGGAGGGCCTAGTGAGCAGTTCTTC. As protein: CASRSVAGGPSEQFF.

This clonotype was detected a few times. The CDR3 DNA follows: TGCAGTGCAGCCACCCCCCAACAGGGGGCCTACGAGCAGTACTTC. Translated: CSAATPQQGAYEQYF. The chain uses TRBV20-1 and TRBJ2-7; 8 positions agree with TRBD1. J lost 2 bases, V lost 6 bases, and 12 bases had no gene match. CDR3 length equals 15 residues. Germline V gene sequence: CDR1 DFQATT, CDR2 SNEGSKA (reference sequence).

This sequence joins TRBV7-2 and TRBJ2-2; no clear D gene. V was pared by 7 bases and J by 7 bases, with 13 bases between. CDR1 is SGHTA and CDR2 is FQGNSA in the germline V gene. CDR3 size: 13 residues. The CDR3 DNA reads TGTGCCAGCAACCCCGCTTGGGGCGGGGAGCTGTTTTTT. This translates into CASNPAWGGELFF.

The rearrangement joins TRBV4-1 to TRBJ2-7, with D possibly matching TRBD1 (5 bases). The CDR3 length is 15 residues. Per the germline V gene, CDR1 is MGHRA and CDR2 is YSYEKL. The germline V and J ends were trimmed by 7 bases and 12 bases, with 28 bases remaining between them. The CDR3 loop reads CASKLIDVDTSHPYF. CDR3 coding DNA: TGCGCCAGCAAACTTATCGATGTGGACACCAGTCATCCGTACTTC.

This chain links TRBV20-1 with TRBJ2-4; TRBD1 is a possible D gene (6 bases). V lost 1 base and J 5 bases, leaving 12 bases between the germline ends. The length of the CDR3 is 14 residues. CDR1 DFQATT and CDR2 SNEGSKA come from the germline V gene (reference sequence). The CDR3 loop is CSARGRTDENIQYF. As DNA, the CDR3 is TGCAGTGCTAGAGGGCGGACAGACGAAAACATTCAGTACTTC.

The rearrangement links TRBV18 to TRBJ2-1; D not certain. The CDR3 runs to 14 residues. CDR1 and CDR2 from the germline V gene are KGHSH and LQKENI. V lost 3 bases, J lost 9 bases, and 15 bases lay in between. Written as DNA, the CDR3 is TGTGCCAGCTCACCTTCAGACGAAGGTGGTGAGCAGTTCTTC. The encoded protein is CASSPSDEGGEQFF.

The V gene is TRBV5-1, the J gene TRBJ2-7; 8 bases are a match to TRBD2. The V gene end was trimmed by 4 bases and the J gene end by 2 bases; junction bases not matched to a gene: 2. From germline, CDR1 is SGHRS and CDR2 YFSETQ. The CDR3 length is 13 residues. CDR3 region: CASSREGAYEQYF. In DNA, the CDR3 is TGCGCCAGCAGCCGGGAGGGCGCCTACGAGCAGTACTTC.

This clonotype occurred a few times. The rearrangement links TRBV4-1 to TRBJ1-6; D gene ambiguous. Looked up from germline, CDR1 is MGHRA and CDR2 is YSYEKL. The CDR3 is 13 residues long. Trimming cost V 2 bases and J 8 bases, with 7 bases left between them. CDR3 in DNA: TGCGCCAGCAGCCAAATGGTGGATTCACCCCTCCACTTT. It is translated as CASSQMVDSPLHF.

The chain carries TRBV7-2 and TRBJ1-1; perhaps TRBD1 as D (6 bases). This CDR3 is built from 17 residues. V was clipped by 5 bases and J by 1 base, with 20 bases between them. The V gene's germline CDR1 is SGHTA and CDR2 FQGNSA. CDR3 in DNA: TGTGCCAGCAGCCCCCGAGGGGGGCGAAAGGGGAACACTGAAGCTTTCTTT. It yields the protein CASSPRGGRKGNTEAFF.

The chain is built from TRBV12-3 or TRBV12-4 and TRBJ1-1, with D maybe TRBD1 (5 bases). The V and J ends lost 6 bases and 0 bases respectively, with 11 bases between them. The CDR3 sequence is 14 residues long. The CDR3 DNA reads as TGTGCCAGCAGAACCGGGGCCCTGAACACTGAAGCTTTCTTT. Amino acid sequence: CASRTGALNTEAFF.

This clonotype occurred a few times. The chain carries TRBV27 and TRBJ1-1; TRBD1 aligns across 12 bases. Germline values: CDR1 MNHEY, CDR2 SMNVEV (reference sequence). The trim removed 5 bases at V and 7 bases at J, leaving 11 bases unmatched. The CDR3 is made up of 16 amino acids. CDR3 amino acids: CASSTIPGTGGGEAFF. The CDR3 nucleotides are TGTGCCAGCAGTACTATCCCCGGGACAGGGGGCGGTGAAGCTTTCTTT.

This clonotype was counted a few times. The V call is TRBV3-1, the J call TRBJ2-3; the D call may be TRBD1 or TRBD2 (5 bases each). The CDR3 totals 16 residues. Trimming stripped 0 bases from V and 4 bases from J, with 14 bases between. The germline CDR1 and CDR2 sequences are LGHDT and YNNKEL (reference sequence). CDR3 sequence reads: CASSQDPRGAADTQYF. CDR3 sequence (DNA): TGTGCCAGCAGCCAAGATCCCAGAGGGGCGGCAGATACGCAGTATTTT.

This rearrangement joins TRBV7-9 to TRBJ2-3; 10 bases line up with TRBD2. The CDR3 runs 15 residues. J lost 1 base, V lost 4 bases, and 2 bases had no gene match. Germline lookup yields CDR1 SEHNR and CDR2 FQNEAQ (reference sequence). The CDR3 is CASSYLAGGTDTQYF. CDR3 DNA: TGTGCCAGCAGCTACCTAGCGGGGGGCACAGATACGCAGTATTTT.

This clonotype has a handful of counts. The CDR3 sequence is CASSPGFDYGYTF. CDR3 coding DNA: TGCGCCAGCAGCCCAGGGTTTGACTATGGCTACACCTTC. The chain combines TRBV4-1 with TRBJ1-2, with a possible D match to TRBD1 (5 bases). CDR1 and CDR2 (germline): MGHRA, YSYEKL. Trimming removed 4 bases at V and 3 bases at J, with 9 bases between. This CDR3 has 13 residues.